The entry below gives a single TCR beta chain sequence along with its context. The target antigen is unknown. TCRdb used MiXCR to reprocess the reads, holding one entry per CDR3 protein. The sample has a few hundred thousand distinct CDR3 sequences, approximately 40% seen once. This entry belongs to a study of T cell repertoires in cytomegalovirus infection. Background on the study: CMV epitopes, recently identified HLA-C-restricted and well-studied HLA-B-restricted, were used. Indicated by public TCR beta signatures were CMV infection and matching HLA type. Study observations and caveats: Dominant in the ex vivo response were TCR beta clonotypes restricted by HLA-C and specific for CMV.

Per germline, CDR1 SGHTA and CDR2 FQGNSA. V lost 4 bases and J lost 9; bases outside the gene matches: 8. CDR3 length: 15 amino acids. The origin of this receptor is a human donor in good health (CMV status not recorded). Some clones in this sample may be carry-over from other donors' samples. The sample in question was cultured PBMCs, obtained from culture after CMV antigen stimulation. This rearrangement joins TRBV7-2 to TRBJ2-1, with 11 nucleotides matching TRBD1. DNA for the CDR3: TGTGCCAGCAGCTCCCGGGGACAGGGGGTGGGTGAGCAGTTCTTC. This translates into CASSSRGQGVGEQFF.